This record concerns one TCR beta chain sequence. Seattle patient enrollment occurred during active infection, with longitudinal follow-up thereafter. Methods used by the authors: The assay estimated nucleated cells by amplifying reference gene primers. The assay was immunoSEQ multiplex PCR, and TCRdb's table has in-frame clones only and misses some. The D gene and trimming were derived from the DNA, and the V and J assignments and clone size from that table. The sample lists roughly 200,000 clones; roughly 88% were seen once. The sample originates from a study of blood T cell repertoires in COVID-19. Study-level information: The origin of the acute and convalescent COVID-19 samples was the United States, Italy and Spain. The cDNA or gDNA used as material had been derived from T cells, B-cell-depleted T cells, or PBMCs.

Germline lookup yields CDR1 SGHNT and CDR2 YYREEE (reference sequence). V lost 5 bases to trimming and J lost 6 bases; unmatched junction nucleotides: 5. The CDR3 has 14 residues. The specimen was peripheral blood. The gene calls are TRBV5-4 and TRBJ2-1; the match to TRBD2 covers 10 bases. This TCR was sampled from a woman aged 40 to 50 with COVID-19, enrolled during active disease. In DNA, the CDR3 is TGTGCCAGCAGGAGAGCGGGGGGGCCCAATGAGCAGTTCTTC. It yields the protein CASRRAGGPNEQFF.